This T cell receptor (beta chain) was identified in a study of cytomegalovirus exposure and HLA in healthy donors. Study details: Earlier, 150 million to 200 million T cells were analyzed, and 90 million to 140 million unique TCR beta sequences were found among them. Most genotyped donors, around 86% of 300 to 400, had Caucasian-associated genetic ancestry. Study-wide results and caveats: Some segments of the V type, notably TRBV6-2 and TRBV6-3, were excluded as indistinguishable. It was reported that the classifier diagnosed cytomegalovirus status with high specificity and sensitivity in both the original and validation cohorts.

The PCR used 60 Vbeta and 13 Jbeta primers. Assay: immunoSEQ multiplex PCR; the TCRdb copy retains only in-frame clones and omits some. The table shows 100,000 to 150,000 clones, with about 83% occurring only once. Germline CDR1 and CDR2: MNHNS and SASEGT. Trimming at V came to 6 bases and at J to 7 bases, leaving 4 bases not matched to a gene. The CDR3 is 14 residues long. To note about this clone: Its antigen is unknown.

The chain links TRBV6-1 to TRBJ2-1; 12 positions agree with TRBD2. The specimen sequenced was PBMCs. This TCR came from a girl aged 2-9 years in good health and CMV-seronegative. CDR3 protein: CASRLAGGQNEQFF. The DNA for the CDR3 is TGTGCCAGCAGGCTAGCGGGAGGGCAGAATGAGCAGTTCTTC.